What follows describes a single T cell receptor (beta chain). Its antigen is undetermined. This sample is drawn from a study of CD8+CD57+ T cells in acquired aplastic anemia. Overall study: Sorting CD4+ and CD8+ cells gave DNA averaging around 3 ug. Mean read depth for CD4+ cells from healthy donors was around 11 million.

V lost 4 bases and J 4 bases, leaving 9 bases between the germline ends. Germline lookup yields CDR1 ENHRY and CDR2 SYGVKD. The CDR3 length is 13 residues. Broader study findings: With respect to CD8+ Simpson's diversity, patients and controls did not differ significantly. Common to patients and controls were twenty-nine CD8+ CDR3 sequences.

TCR beta VDJ combinations and CDR3 sequences were profiled from genomic DNA. TCRdb processed the reads anew with MiXCR; each CDR3 protein has one entry. The data hold about 170,000 distinct CDR3 sequences, with 55% to 80% observed a single time. Sequencing was performed on sorted CD4+, CD8+, or CD8+CD57+ T cells (not recorded which) from PBMCs. This sequence was found in a human donor in good health. The chain carries TRBV10-3 and TRBJ2-3, with D uncertain. The CDR3 DNA follows: TGTGCCATCAGTGCCGGGTACCCAGATACGCAGTATTTT. Translating gives CAISAGYPDTQYF.